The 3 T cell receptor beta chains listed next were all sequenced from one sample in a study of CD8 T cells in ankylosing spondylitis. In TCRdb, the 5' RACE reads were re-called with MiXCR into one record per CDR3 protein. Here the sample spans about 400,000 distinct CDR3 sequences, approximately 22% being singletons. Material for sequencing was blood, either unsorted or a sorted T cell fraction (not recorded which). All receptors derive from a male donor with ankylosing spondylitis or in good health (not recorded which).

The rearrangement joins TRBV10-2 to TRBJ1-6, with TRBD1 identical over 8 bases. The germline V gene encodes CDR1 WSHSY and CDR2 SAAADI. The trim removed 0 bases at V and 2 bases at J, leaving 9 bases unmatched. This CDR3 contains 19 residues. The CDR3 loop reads CASSESSGGKYAYNSPLHF. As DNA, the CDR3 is TGCGCCAGCAGTGAGTCCTCAGGGGGCAAGTATGCCTATAATTCACCCCTCCACTTT.

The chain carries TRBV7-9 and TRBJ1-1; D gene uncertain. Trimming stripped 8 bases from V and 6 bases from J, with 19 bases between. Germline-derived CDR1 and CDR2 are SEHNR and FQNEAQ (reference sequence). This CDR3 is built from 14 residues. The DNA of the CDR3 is TGTGCCAGCGTTGGAACTAACAGCCCTCCTGAAGCTTTCTTT. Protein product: CASVGTNSPPEAFF.

The CDR3 spells CAIIGSGVETQYF. Written as DNA, the CDR3 is TGTGCCATCATCGGATCGGGTGTAGAGACCCAGTACTTC. The chain recombines TRBV10-3 with TRBJ2-5; D gene unclear. V was shortened by 7 bases and J by 4 bases, with 13 bases between the two germline ends. This CDR3 spans 13 amino acids. Germline values: CDR1 ENHRY, CDR2 SYGVKD.